This T cell receptor beta chain was identified in a study of T cell responses to AZD1222 COVID-19 vaccine. Study findings and constraints: Close to half of all spike-specific TCRs reportedly target regions of the variants that are unmutated. Most donors were white British, females outnumbered males, and clonal diversity was possibly underestimated. Dominant at 160-218 and 743-854, vaccine-associated CD4 TCRs also spanned spike.

Profiled with immunoSEQ multiplex PCR; TCRdb holds only in-frame clones, not every one. The repertoire consists of 130,000 to 150,000 clones, with 80% to 90% occurring once and the leading ten covering around 1.5%. J lost 8 bases, V lost 0 bases, and 1 base had no gene match. The CDR3 extends over 13 amino acids. Remarks on this clone: Its antigen is currently unknown.

This sequence originates from an adult in good health. The V gene is TRBV23-1, the J gene TRBJ2-1; TRBD2 aligns across 7 bases. TRBV23-1 counts as an open reading frame of uncertain function. This specimen consisted of peripheral blood, obtained on day 0 of AZD1222 vaccination. In DNA, the CDR3 is TGCGCCAGCAGTCAATCGACTAGCTATGAGCAGTTCTTC. Amino acid sequence: CASSQSTSYEQFF.